The rows below give T cell receptor beta chains drawn from one sample of a study of T cell responses to AZD1222 COVID-19 vaccine. Method: immunoSEQ multiplex PCR; TCRdb's copy keeps in-frame clones and lacks some. Among about 120,000 clones listed, about 90% were seen once. The sequencing here drew on peripheral blood, taken on day 0 of AZD1222 vaccination. The receptors stem from an adult in good health. Both conserved end residues are part of each CDR3. Each record gives: V gene, J gene, D gene, clone size, CDR3 protein, CDR3 DNA. A D gene is named only where the DNA matches it firmly. Clone size is stated in some rows and not others, as once, few, many or a class when expanded.

TRBV2,TRBJ1-2,-,few,CASKPIFYGYTF,TGTGCCAGCAAGCCGATCTTCTATGGCTACACCTTC
TRBV6-2/TRBV6-3,TRBJ1-5,-,-,CASSYGGNIGNQPQHF,TGTGCCAGCAGTTACGGGGGGAATATAGGCAATCAGCCCCAGCATTTT
TRBV6-2/TRBV6-3,TRBJ1-1,TRBD1,-,CASSQTWDRGPMNTEAFF,TGTGCCAGCAGTCAGACCTGGGACAGGGGGCCGATGAACACTGAAGCTTTCTTT
TRBV6-2/TRBV6-3,TRBJ2-1,-,few,CASSSRGGPSEGEQFF,TGTGCCAGCAGTTCCCGGGGTGGCCCTTCGGAGGGTGAGCAGTTCTTC
TRBV2,TRBJ1-4,-,-,CASSDGVGGYNEKLFF,TGTGCCAGCAGTGATGGGGTCGGGGGCTATAATGAAAAACTGTTTTTT
TRBV6-5,TRBJ2-1,-,-,CASSSNTEDEQFF,TGTGCCAGCAGTTCGAACACTGAGGATGAGCAGTTCTTC
TRBV28,TRBJ1-5,-,-,CASSQQVNQPQHF,TGTGCCAGCAGTCAACAGGTCAATCAGCCCCAGCATTTT
TRBV28,TRBJ1-6,TRBD1,-,CASSPGTVSSPLHF,TGTGCCAGCAGTCCAGGGACAGTATCTTCACCCCTCCACTTT
TRBV4-3,TRBJ2-7,TRBD1,-,CASSQGRQGYEQYF,TGCGCCAGCAGCCAAGGACGACAGGGGTACGAGCAGTACTTC
TRBV4-3,TRBJ2-1,-,-,CASSQTGQTDNEQFF,TGCGCCAGCAGCCAAACCGGTCAGACCGACAATGAGCAGTTCTTC
TRBV2,TRBJ1-4,-,once,CASSDASASTNEKLFF,TGTGCCAGCAGTGACGCGTCTGCTTCAACTAATGAAAAACTGTTTTTT
TRBV19,TRBJ2-5,TRBD2,-,CASSMGLAGQETQYF,TGTGCCAGTAGTATGGGACTAGCGGGACAAGAGACCCAGTACTTC
TRBV4-3,TRBJ2-2,-,-,CASSQDAIGSGELFF,TGCGCCAGCAGCCAAGACGCTATAGGTTCCGGGGAGCTGTTTTTT
TRBV28,TRBJ2-6,-,-,CASRSTGSSGANVLTF,TGTGCCAGCAGGTCTACAGGGAGCTCTGGGGCCAACGTCCTGACTTTC
TRBV4-3,TRBJ2-5,TRBD2,once,CASSQDPSGSGETQYF,TGCGCCAGCAGCCAAGATCCTAGCGGGTCTGGGGAGACCCAGTACTTC
TRBV5-1,TRBJ1-1,-,-,CASSSGGTEAFF,TGCGCCAGCAGCTCGGGTGGGACTGAAGCTTTCTTT
TRBV28,TRBJ2-1,-,-,CASSLESYNEQFF,TGTGCCAGCAGTTTAGAGTCCTACAATGAGCAGTTCTTC
TRBV6-2/TRBV6-3,TRBJ2-2,TRBD2,-,CASSLRGLDWTGELFF,TGTGCCAGCAGTCTACGGGGACTAGACTGGACCGGGGAGCTGTTTTTT
TRBV5-1,TRBJ1-2,TRBD1,once,CASTPQVGTGAYGYTF,TGCGCCAGCACCCCTCAGGTCGGGACAGGGGCTTATGGCTACACCTTC
TRBV29-1,TRBJ2-1,TRBD1,-,CSVTGSSYNEQFF,TGCAGCGTGACAGGGAGCTCCTACAATGAGCAGTTCTTC
TRBV19,TRBJ2-1,TRBD2,-,CASSIRQRGGSNEQFF,TGTGCCAGTAGCATTCGGCAGCGGGGGGGCTCGAATGAGCAGTTCTTC
TRBV29-1,TRBJ1-3,-,-,CSVYTPIRGNTIYF,TGCAGCGTTTACACCCCCATCCGGGGAAACACCATATATTTT
TRBV5-1,TRBJ2-7,-,-,CASRSGSRQVGEQYF,TGCGCCAGCCGATCTGGGTCGCGTCAGGTAGGCGAGCAGTACTTC
TRBV6-6,TRBJ1-1,TRBD1,once,CASSYPGQGATEAFF,TGTGCCAGCTCTTACCCGGGACAGGGGGCAACTGAAGCTTTCTTT
TRBV28,TRBJ2-3,TRBD2,-,CASSFRTSGRDTQYF,TGTGCCAGCAGTTTCCGAACTAGCGGGAGGGATACGCAGTATTTT
TRBV7-8,TRBJ1-6,-,-,CASSLRDFLNSPLHF,TGTGCCAGCAGCCTACGGGACTTTCTCAATTCACCCCTCCACTTT
TRBV18,TRBJ2-5,-,-,CASSPLSSPRLQETQYF,TGTGCCAGCTCACCACTTTCTTCCCCCAGGCTTCAAGAGACCCAGTACTTC
TRBV7-2,TRBJ1-5,-,-,CASSLGEPQPQHF,TGTGCCAGCAGCTTAGGGGAGCCTCAGCCCCAGCATTTT
TRBV7-9,TRBJ1-2,-,-,CASSPDKGGYTF,TGTGCCAGCAGCCCGGATAAGGGGGGGTACACCTTC
TRBV27,TRBJ1-3,TRBD1,-,CATRDRGPGNTIYF,TGTGCCACCCGGGACAGGGGGCCCGGAAACACCATATATTTT
TRBV2,TRBJ2-2,-,-,CASRSRGNTGELFF,TGTGCCAGCAGATCTCGGGGAAACACCGGGGAGCTGTTTTTT
TRBV2,TRBJ2-4,-,-,CASGGLGILIAKNIQYF,TGTGCCAGCGGTGGTCTAGGGATTCTCATAGCCAAAAACATTCAGTACTTC
TRBV7-2,TRBJ1-3,-,-,CASRDAASGNTIYF,TGTGCCAGCCGGGACGCAGCCTCTGGAAACACCATATATTTT
TRBV13,TRBJ2-7,-,-,CASSNRVGQYF,TGTGCCAGCAGCAACCGTGTAGGGCAGTACTTC
TRBV18,TRBJ1-2,-,-,CASSPQGLTDYGYTF,TGTGCCAGCTCACCACAGGGACTTACGGACTATGGCTACACCTTC
TRBV3-1/TRBV3-2,TRBJ2-7,TRBD1,-,CASSQVTPHKGQGPYEQYF,TGTGCCAGCAGCCAGGTCACCCCCCACAAGGGACAGGGGCCCTACGAGCAGTACTTC
TRBV10-3,TRBJ1-3,-,-,CAISGGAGNTIYF,TGTGCCATCAGTGGAGGGGCTGGAAACACCATATATTTT
TRBV5-6,TRBJ2-7,-,-,CASSLGASSEQYF,TGTGCCAGCAGCTTGGGGGCTAGCAGCGAGCAGTACTTC
TRBV4-2,TRBJ1-5,TRBD1,-,CASSQEGQLGQPQHF,TGTGCCAGCAGCCAAGAGGGACAGCTCGGGCAGCCCCAGCATTTT
TRBV9,TRBJ2-3,TRBD1,-,CASNRGGTDTQYF,TGTGCCAGCAACAGGGGAGGCACAGATACGCAGTATTTT
TRBV2,TRBJ1-5,-,-,CASSEERHQPQHF,TGTGCCAGCAGTGAGGAACGACATCAGCCCCAGCATTTT
TRBV7-2,TRBJ2-1,TRBD2,once,CASSLGGGLNEQFF,TGTGCCAGCAGCTTAGGCGGGGGTCTCAATGAGCAGTTCTTC
TRBV4-1,TRBJ1-2,-,once,CASSQFTTGLYGYTF,TGCGCCAGCAGCCAATTTACGACGGGACTCTATGGCTACACCTTC
TRBV13,TRBJ1-5,-,once,CASSLVGGMIQRNQPQHF,TGTGCCAGCAGCTTAGTAGGGGGGATGATACAGCGCAATCAGCCCCAGCATTTT
TRBV11-2,TRBJ2-5,-,-,CASSLDRVRRGDTGTQYF,TGTGCCAGCAGCTTAGATCGGGTTCGGAGGGGTGATACCGGGACCCAGTACTTC
TRBV7-8,TRBJ1-5,-,-,CASSRSRGAVQPQHF,TGTGCCAGCAGCCGGAGTAGGGGGGCTGTTCAGCCCCAGCATTTT
TRBV16,TRBJ1-2,-,-,CASSRTTDGYTF,TGTGCCAGCAGCCGTACGACAGATGGCTACACCTTC